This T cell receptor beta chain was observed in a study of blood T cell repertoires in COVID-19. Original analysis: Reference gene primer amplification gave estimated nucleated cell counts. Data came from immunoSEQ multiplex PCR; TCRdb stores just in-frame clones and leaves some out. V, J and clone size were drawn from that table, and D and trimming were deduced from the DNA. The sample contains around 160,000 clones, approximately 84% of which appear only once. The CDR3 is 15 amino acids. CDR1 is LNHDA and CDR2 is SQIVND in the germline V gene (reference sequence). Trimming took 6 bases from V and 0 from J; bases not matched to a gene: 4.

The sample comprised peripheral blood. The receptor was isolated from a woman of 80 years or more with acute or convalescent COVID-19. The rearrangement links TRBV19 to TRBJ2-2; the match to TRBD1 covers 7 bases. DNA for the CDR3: TGTGCCAGTAGCGTACAGGGGTCGAACACCGGGGAGCTGTTTTTT. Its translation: CASSVQGSNTGELFF. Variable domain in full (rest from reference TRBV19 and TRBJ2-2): DGGITQSPKYLFRKEGQNVTLSCEQNLNHDAMYWYRQDPGQGLRLIYYSQIVNDFQKGDIAEGYSVSREKKESFPLTVTSAQKNPTAFYLCASSVQGSNTGELFFGEGSRLTVL.